A selection of T cell receptor beta chains follows, all from one sample in a study of cytomegalovirus exposure and HLA in healthy donors. Libraries were prepared by immunoSEQ multiplex PCR; TCRdb keeps only in-frame clonotypes and omits some of them. The sample contains about 180,000 clones, 77% of which appear only once. The sample taken for sequencing was PBMCs. Source of these receptors: a young man in good health and CMV-seronegative. The CDR3 runs from the conserved cysteine through the conserved F or W. Each record gives: clone size, V gene, J gene, D gene, CDR3 DNA, CDR3 protein. The D gene is left open where the match is weak. Size tells how often a clone was seen (once, few, many) or the class of an expanded clone, and some rows leave it out.

NA	TRBV6-1	TRBJ1-5	NA	TGTGCCAGCAGTCTCACGGGGTATCAGCCCCAGCATTTT	CASSLTGYQPQHF
NA	TRBV21-1	TRBJ2-2	NA	TGTGCCAGCAGCCGAAACGGGAAGGGGGAGCTGTTTTTT	CASSRNGKGELFF
few	TRBV5-5	TRBJ2-7	TRBD1	TGTGCCAGCAGCTTCGGGACAGGGTATTCCTACGAGCAGTACTTC	CASSFGTGYSYEQYF
NA	TRBV9	TRBJ2-6	TRBD1	TGTGCCAGCAGCGTAGGGTTAGGACAGGGTACAGGGGCCAACGTCCTGACTTTC	CASSVGLGQGTGANVLTF
few	TRBV7-2	TRBJ2-3	NA	TGTGCCAGCAGCTTAGGTTTGGGACTCTACTCGGATACGCAGTATTTT	CASSLGLGLYSDTQYF
NA	TRBV11-2	TRBJ2-3	NA	TGTGCCAGCAGCTTAGATATAGTCGGTATCACAGATACGCAGTATTTT	CASSLDIVGITDTQYF
few	TRBV28	TRBJ2-7	TRBD2	TGTGCCAGCAGTATGGGACTAGCGGAGCAGTACTTC	CASSMGLAEQYF
NA	TRBV7-2	TRBJ1-2	NA	TGTGCCAGCAGCCCGAATTGGCAGGGGAACTATGGCTACACCTTC	CASSPNWQGNYGYTF
NA	TRBV6-5	TRBJ2-2	TRBD2	TGTGCCAGCAGTTACACCCGACAGAGCGGGGCCGGGGAGCTGTTTTTT	CASSYTRQSGAGELFF
NA	TRBV11-2	TRBJ1-1	NA	TGTGCCAGCAGCCGAGGTTACGCTGAAGCTTTCTTT	CASSRGYAEAFF
NA	TRBV6-5	TRBJ2-7	TRBD1	TGTGCCAGCAGATTAACAGGGGGCGAGCAGTACTTC	CASRLTGGEQYF
NA	TRBV7-2	TRBJ1-1	NA	TGTGCCAGCAGCTTAGCGTTCAACAAGGGGGCTGAAGCTTTCTTT	CASSLAFNKGAEAFF
NA	TRBV4-2	TRBJ2-5	NA	TGTGCCAGCAGCCAAGGTCCAGGGCCAAAAGAGACCCAGTACTTC	CASSQGPGPKETQYF
few	TRBV4-1	TRBJ1-1	TRBD1	TGCGCCAGCAGCCAACCTACTAGGGGACAGTCGGCTTTCTTT	CASSQPTRGQSAFF
NA	TRBV9	TRBJ1-3	TRBD1	TGTGCCAGCAGCGTCCAGGGGGCGCGAGGAAACACCATATATTTT	CASSVQGARGNTIYF
once	TRBV18	TRBJ1-2	NA	TGTGCCAGCTCACTAACGTCCCAGGGTCCCTATGGCTACACCTTC	CASSLTSQGPYGYTF
NA	TRBV5-8	TRBJ1-5	TRBD1	TGTGCCAGCAGCTTTCACAGGGGAAAGGTTCAGCCCCAGCATTTT	CASSFHRGKVQPQHF
NA	TRBV14	TRBJ1-3	NA	TGTGCCAGCAGCCAAGATGATGGGGCGAGGTCTGGAAACACCATATATTTT	CASSQDDGARSGNTIYF
NA	TRBV7-2	TRBJ2-7	NA	TGTGCCAGCAGTCGTTATGACGAGCAGTACTTC	CASSRYDEQYF
NA	TRBV27	TRBJ2-7	TRBD2	TGTGCCAGCAGTTCAACTAGCGGGGGGTCCTACGAGCAGTACTTC	CASSSTSGGSYEQYF
NA	TRBV14	TRBJ2-1	TRBD2	TGTGCCAGCAGACGGACTGGGGGGGAATACAATGAGCAGTTCTTC	CASRRTGGEYNEQFF
NA	TRBV27	TRBJ1-1	TRBD1	TGTGCCAGCTGGACGGGACAGGGAAGATTGCGCACTGAAGCTTTCTTT	CASWTGQGRLRTEAFF
NA	TRBV28	TRBJ2-3	NA	TGTGCCAGCACCGTCATGGGGGGGCAGTATTTT	CASTVMGGQYF
NA	TRBV12-5	TRBJ2-7	TRBD1	TGTGCTAGTGGTTTGGGAGGACAGGTGAGCTCCTACGAGCAGTACTTC	CASGLGGQVSSYEQYF
NA	TRBV19	TRBJ2-5	NA	TGTGCCAGTAGGCCGCAACTGTACCAAGAGACCCAGTACTTC	CASRPQLYQETQYF
NA	TRBV29-1	TRBJ2-7	NA	TGCAGCGTTTACATCCTCCGTTGGCAGTACTTC	CSVYILRWQYF
NA	TRBV15	TRBJ1-2	TRBD1	TGTGCCACCAGCAGAGGACAGGGTCATGGCTACACCTTC	CATSRGQGHGYTF
few	TRBV5-1	TRBJ1-2	NA	TGCGCCAGCACCCGGGACAAAGCTAACTATGGCTACACCTTC	CASTRDKANYGYTF